This T cell receptor beta chain comes out of a study of T-cell memory formation after mild COVID-19. Study outcomes and limitations: Researchers report contracting CD4+ clones mostly in CM and EM, with CD8+ clones in EMRA.

In TCRdb, the 5' RACE reads were re-called with MiXCR into one record per CDR3 protein. The profile covers around 300,000 distinct CDR3 sequences, with approximately 14% appearing a single time and around 23% taken by the ten largest. This clonotype was counted many times. What it binds is not known. This CDR3 region has 15 residues. The germline V and J ends were trimmed by 5 bases and 0 bases, with 13 bases remaining between them. This TCR was sampled from a man younger than 35 who had mild COVID-19 (a few samples of this study predate the infection). Cell type and time point are not known. The rearrangement uses TRBV12-3 or TRBV12-4 and TRBJ1-1; D not resolved. Sequences were obtained from PBMCs or a T cell subset sorted from them (not recorded which). CDR3 amino acids: CASSSQEGMNTEAFF. The CDR3 region has the DNA TGTGCCAGCAGTAGTCAGGAGGGCATGAACACTGAAGCTTTCTTT.